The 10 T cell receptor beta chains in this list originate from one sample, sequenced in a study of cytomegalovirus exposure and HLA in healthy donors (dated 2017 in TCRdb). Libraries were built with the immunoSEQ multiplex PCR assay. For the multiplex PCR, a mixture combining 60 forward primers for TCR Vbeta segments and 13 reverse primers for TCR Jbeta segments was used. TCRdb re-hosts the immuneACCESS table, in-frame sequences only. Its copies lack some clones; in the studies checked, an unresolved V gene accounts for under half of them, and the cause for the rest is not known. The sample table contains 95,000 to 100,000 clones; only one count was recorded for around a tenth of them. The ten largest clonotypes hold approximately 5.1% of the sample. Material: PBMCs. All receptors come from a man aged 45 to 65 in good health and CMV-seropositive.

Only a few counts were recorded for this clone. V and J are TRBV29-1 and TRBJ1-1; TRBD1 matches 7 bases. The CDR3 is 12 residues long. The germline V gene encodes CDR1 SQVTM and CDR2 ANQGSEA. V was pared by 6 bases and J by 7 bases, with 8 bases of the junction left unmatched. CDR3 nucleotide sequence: TGCAGCGTGTCACACAGGGGTAATGAAGCTTTCTTT. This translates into CSVSHRGNEAFF. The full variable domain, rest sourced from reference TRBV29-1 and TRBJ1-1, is SAVISQKPSRDICQRGTSLTIQCQVDSQVTMMFWYRQQPGQSLTLIATANQGSEATYESGFVIDKFPISRPNLTFSTLTVSNMSPEDSSIYLCSVSHRGNEAFFGQGTRLTVV.

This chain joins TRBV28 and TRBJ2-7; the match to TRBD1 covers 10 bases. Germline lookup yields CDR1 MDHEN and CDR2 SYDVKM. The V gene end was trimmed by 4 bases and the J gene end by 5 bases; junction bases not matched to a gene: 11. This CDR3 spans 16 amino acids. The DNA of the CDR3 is TGTGCCAGCAGTTCCCTCCCGGGACAGGGGTTCGACGAGCAGTACTTC. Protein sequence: CASSSLPGQGFDEQYF.

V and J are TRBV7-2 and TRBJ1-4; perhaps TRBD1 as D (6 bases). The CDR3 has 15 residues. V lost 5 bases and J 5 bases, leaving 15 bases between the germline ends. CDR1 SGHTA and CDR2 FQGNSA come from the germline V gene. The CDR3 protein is CASSVPRGMNEKLFF. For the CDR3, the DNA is TGTGCCAGCAGCGTACCCAGGGGCATGAATGAAAAACTGTTTTTT.

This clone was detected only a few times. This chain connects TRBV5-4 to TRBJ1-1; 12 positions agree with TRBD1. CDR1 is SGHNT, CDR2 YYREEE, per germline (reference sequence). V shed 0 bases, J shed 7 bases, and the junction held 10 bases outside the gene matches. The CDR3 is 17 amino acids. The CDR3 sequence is CASSLGLRDRGHGEAFF. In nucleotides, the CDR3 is TGTGCCAGCAGCTTGGGGCTCCGGGACAGGGGGCATGGTGAAGCTTTCTTT.

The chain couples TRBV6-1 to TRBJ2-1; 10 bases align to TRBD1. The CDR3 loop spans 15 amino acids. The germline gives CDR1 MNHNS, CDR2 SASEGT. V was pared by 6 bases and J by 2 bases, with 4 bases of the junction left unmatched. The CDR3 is CASSPDRGPYNEQFF. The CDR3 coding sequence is TGTGCCAGCAGCCCCGACAGGGGGCCCTACAATGAGCAGTTCTTC.

CDR3 nucleotides: TGTGCCAGCTCACCAGGTCCGGGGGTGAACACTGAAGCTTTCTTT. Its protein is CASSPGPGVNTEAFF. The rearrangement uses TRBV18 and TRBJ1-1; possible D gene TRBD1, 5 bases. Trimming removed 2 bases at V and 0 bases at J, with 10 bases between. This CDR3 region has 15 residues. The germline CDR1 and CDR2 sequences are KGHSH and LQKENI.

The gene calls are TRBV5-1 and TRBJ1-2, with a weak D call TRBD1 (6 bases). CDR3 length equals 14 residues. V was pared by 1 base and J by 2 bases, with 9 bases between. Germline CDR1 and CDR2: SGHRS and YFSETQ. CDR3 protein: CASSLSQGNYGYTF. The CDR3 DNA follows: TGCGCCAGCAGCTTGAGTCAGGGGAACTATGGCTACACCTTC.

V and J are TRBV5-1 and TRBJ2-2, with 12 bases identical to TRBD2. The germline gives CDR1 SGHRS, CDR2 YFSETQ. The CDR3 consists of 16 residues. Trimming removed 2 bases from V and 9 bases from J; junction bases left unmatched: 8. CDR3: CASSFPTSGGIRELFF. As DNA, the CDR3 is TGCGCCAGCAGCTTCCCGACTAGCGGGGGTATCCGGGAGCTGTTTTTT.

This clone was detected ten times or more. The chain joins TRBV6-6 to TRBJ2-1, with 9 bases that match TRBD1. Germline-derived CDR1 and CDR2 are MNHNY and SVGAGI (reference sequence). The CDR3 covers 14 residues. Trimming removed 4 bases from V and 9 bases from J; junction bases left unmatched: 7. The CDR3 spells CASSSRTGASEQFF. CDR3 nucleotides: TGTGCCAGCAGTTCACGGACAGGGGCAAGTGAGCAGTTCTTC.

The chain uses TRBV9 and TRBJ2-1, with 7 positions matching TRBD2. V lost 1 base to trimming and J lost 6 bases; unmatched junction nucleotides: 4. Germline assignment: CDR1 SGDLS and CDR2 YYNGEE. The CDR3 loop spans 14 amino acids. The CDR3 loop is CASSVRLAGNEQFF. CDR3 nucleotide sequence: TGTGCCAGCAGCGTAAGACTAGCAGGCAATGAGCAGTTCTTC.